A single T cell receptor (beta chain) is shown here with its context. Its target is unknown. CDR3 length equals 18 residues. Germline V gives CDR1 SGHTA, CDR2 FQGTGA. Unmatched junction bases numbered 13, after V lost 5 bases and J lost 4 bases. These data come from a study of cytomegalovirus exposure and HLA in healthy donors. Study-wide results and caveats: Common viral pathogens (according to a later analysis) appeared linked to several of the most significant clusters.

The PCR made use of 60 Vbeta and 13 Jbeta primers. Assay used: immunoSEQ multiplex PCR; TCRdb lists only in-frame clones, some missing. The table has roughly 110,000 clones, around 71% seen once; the top ten hold roughly 0.79%. The chain employs TRBV7-3 and TRBJ2-2; 10 nucleotides match TRBD2. This TCR was sampled from a boy younger than 18 in good health and CMV-seronegative. What was sequenced was PBMCs. The CDR3 spells CASSPLLGSGGATGELFF. CDR3 in DNA: TGTGCCAGCAGCCCCCTACTCGGGAGCGGGGGGGCCACCGGGGAGCTGTTTTTT.